These 9 T cell receptor beta chains share one sample of origin, sequenced in a study of cytomegalovirus exposure and HLA in healthy donors. 13 Jbeta primers and 60 Vbeta primers were used for the PCR. TCRdb keeps only in-frame clones here, not all; method: immunoSEQ multiplex PCR. The table includes just under 70,000 clones, roughly four fifths detected once. Sequenced material: PBMCs. These receptors all stem from a human donor in good health.

For this clone: At one end the junction does not follow the germline gene, possibly because of a read error. V is TRBV7-7 and J is TRBJ2-3; possibly TRBD2 for D (5 bases). CDR1 and CDR2 (germline): SSHAT, FNYEAQ (reference sequence). This CDR3 contains 13 residues. CDR3 nucleotide sequence: TGTGCTAGCAGCTTAGCGACCGGGGAGACGCAGTATTTT. Protein product: CASSLATGETQYF.

The V call is TRBV5-1, the J call TRBJ1-5; 7 bases align to TRBD1. CDR3 size: 14 residues. The J segment lost 4 bases and the V segment lost 3 bases, leaving 4 bases of the junction unmatched. Germline assignment: CDR1 SGHRS and CDR2 YFSETQ. CDR3 sequence reads: CASSSGQENQPQHF. The CDR3 DNA follows: TGCGCCAGCAGCTCCGGACAGGAGAATCAGCCCCAGCATTTT. Combining the CDR3 with reference TRBV5-1 and TRBJ1-5 gives the whole variable domain KAGVTQTPRYLIKTRGQQVTLSCSPISGHRSVSWYQQTPGQGLQFLFEYFSETQRNKGNFPGRFSGRQFSNSRSEMNVSTLELGDSALYLCASSSGQENQPQHFGDGTRLSIL.

This clone was recorded only once. The CDR3 protein is CASSIPGTQETQYF. CDR3 sequence (DNA): TGTGCCAGCAGTATACCGGGGACACAAGAGACCCAGTACTTC. This chain connects TRBV28 to TRBJ2-5, with a tentative D call TRBD1 (6 bases). Trimming shortened V by 5 bases and J by 2 bases, and 12 bases separated the two germline ends. Looked up from germline, CDR1 is MDHEN and CDR2 is SYDVKM. The CDR3 loop spans 14 amino acids.

This chain uses TRBV5-1 with TRBJ1-1; TRBD1 matches 11 bases. V lost 0 bases and J lost 14; bases outside the gene matches: 12. In germline, CDR1 is SGHRS, CDR2 YFSETQ. The CDR3 consists of 15 residues. CDR3 protein: CASSLDGQGAQRSFF. The DNA of the CDR3 is TGCGCCAGCAGCTTGGATGGACAGGGGGCCCAGAGGAGCTTCTTT.

This clone occurred once. The chain joins TRBV27 to TRBJ1-1, with 12 bases matching TRBD1. CDR1 and CDR2 from the germline V gene are MNHEY and SMNVEV (reference sequence). With 5 bases clipped from V and 1 base from J, the junction kept 11 bases outside the gene matches. This CDR3 is built from 18 residues. The DNA of the CDR3 is TGTGCCAGCAGTGCCGGACCGGGACAGGGGGCCGAGAACACTGAAGCTTTCTTT. Translation gives CASSAGPGQGAENTEAFF.

This chain uses TRBV11-2 with TRBJ1-1; no clear D. Germline CDR1 and CDR2: SGHAT and FQNNGV. The CDR3 covers 14 residues. Trimming took off 1 base at V and 10 bases at J, with 16 bases between the two ends. This CDR3 is CASSLGARRAGAFF. CDR3 DNA sequence: TGTGCCAGCAGCTTAGGGGCGCGGAGGGCAGGAGCTTTCTTT.

The chain joins TRBV10-3 to TRBJ1-5; no reliable D call. Trimming took off 4 bases at V and 5 bases at J, with 9 bases between the two ends. The CDR3 covers 13 residues. Germline loops: CDR1 ENHRY, CDR2 SYGVKD. The DNA for the CDR3 is TGTGCCATCAGTGGGGAGGTCGATCAGCCCCAGCATTTT. This codes for CAISGEVDQPQHF.

Regarding this clone: Because the CDR3's place on the DNA is in doubt, the DNA is left out and the CDR3 is given as listed by TCRdb. This chain uses TRBV27 with TRBJ1-2; the D call in the table, TRBD1, was not verified against the DNA. Germline V gene sequence: CDR1 MNHEY, CDR2 SMNVEV (reference sequence). The CDR3 is 13 residues long, counting both termini. CDR3 amino acids: CASSFGTGNGYPF.

The V gene is TRBV5-1, the J gene TRBJ1-3; maybe TRBD1 (5 bases). Trimming stripped 4 bases from V and 0 bases from J, with 14 bases between. Germline V gene data show CDR1 as SGHRS and CDR2 as YFSETQ. This CDR3 has 16 residues. The CDR3 DNA sequence: TGCGCCAGCAGCCCTGGCGGGACGAGCTCTGGAAACACCATATATTTT. It is translated as CASSPGGTSSGNTIYF.